This section outlines one T cell receptor beta chain sequence together with its context. These data belong to a study of PD-1 blockade in classical Hodgkin lymphoma. Time point described: cycle 4 day 1 (C4D1), after 5 to 7 weeks of nivolumab. Each patient's relapse followed autologous stem cell transplantation, and brentuximab vedotin exposure varied. Isolated CD8+ T cells were derived from thawed PBMCs through magnetic negative selection. V dropped 5 bases and J dropped 6; count of bases not matched to a gene: 10. The V gene's germline CDR1 is SEHNR and CDR2 FQNEAQ (reference sequence). The CDR3 extends over 16 amino acids. Produced via immunoSEQ multiplex PCR; TCRdb's table is partial and in-frame only. This sample has 8,000 to 8,500 clones; around 80% occur once, and the top ten carry approximately 26%.

V and J are TRBV7-9 and TRBJ2-2; 9 nucleotides line up with TRBD2. The source is a human donor with classical Hodgkin lymphoma. Sequences were derived from CD8+ T cells from blood, sampled before the fourth cycle of nivolumab. For the CDR3, the DNA is TGTGCCAGCAGCAAGATAGCGGGGGCCCCCTCCGGGGAGCTGTTTTTT. Translated, it gives CASSKIAGAPSGELFF.